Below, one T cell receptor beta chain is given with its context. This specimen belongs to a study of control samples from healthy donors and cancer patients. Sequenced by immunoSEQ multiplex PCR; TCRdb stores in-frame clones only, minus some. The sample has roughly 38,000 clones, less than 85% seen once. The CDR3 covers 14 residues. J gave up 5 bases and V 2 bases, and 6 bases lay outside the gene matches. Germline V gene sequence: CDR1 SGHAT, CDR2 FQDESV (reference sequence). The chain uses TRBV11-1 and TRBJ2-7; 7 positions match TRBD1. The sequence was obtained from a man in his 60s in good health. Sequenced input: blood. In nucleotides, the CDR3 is TGTGCCAGCAGCTTACGACAGGGTATCCACGAGCAGTACTTC. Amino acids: CASSLRQGIHEQYF.